The TCR beta chain described here comes from a study of blood T cell repertoires in COVID-19. The overall study: Samples came from the United States, Italy and Spain, spanning acute and convalescent COVID-19.

The CDR3 consists of 14 residues. The V gene lost 5 bases and the J gene lost 3 bases, with 14 bases spanning the gap. CDR1 and CDR2 from the germline V gene are SGHVS and FNYEAQ. A few counts support this clone. Profiled with immunoSEQ multiplex PCR; TCRdb holds only in-frame clones, not every one. The repertoire consists of 310,000 or so clones, with about 85% occurring once and the leading ten covering approximately 6%. The age range of participants was about 18 to 95 years, with residence in 20 to 25 US areas. Input material: PBMCs or T cells enriched from blood (not recorded which). The V gene is TRBV7-6, the J gene TRBJ2-7; D is ambiguous. This receptor was identified in a woman aged 25 to 39 who had recovered from COVID-19. As DNA, the CDR3 is TGTGCCAGCAGCCCAGAGGAACTCAGCTACGAGCAGTACTTC. Translating gives CASSPEELSYEQYF.